Only one count was recorded for the clone carrying this T cell receptor (beta chain). In the study's own analysis: Quantification of nucleated cells was approximated via reference gene primer amplification. TCRdb's table, derived via immunoSEQ multiplex PCR, lists solely in-frame clones and lacks some. V, J and clone size derive from that table, while D and trimming were established from the DNA sequence. In the table there are roughly 250,000 clones, approximately 90% of which are singletons. The entry originates in a study of blood T cell repertoires in COVID-19. V was shortened by 2 bases and J by 3 bases, with 10 bases between the two germline ends. From germline, CDR1 is SNHLY and CDR2 FYNNEI. The CDR3 runs to 14 residues.

This clonotype was sampled from a woman in her forties with acute COVID-19. The V call is TRBV2, the J call TRBJ2-5; D not resolved. The material sequenced was PBMCs or T cells enriched from blood (not recorded which). CDR3 nucleotides: TGTGCCAGCAGTGAATTACTTTTCGAAGAGACCCAGTACTTC. Translated, it gives CASSELLFEETQYF.